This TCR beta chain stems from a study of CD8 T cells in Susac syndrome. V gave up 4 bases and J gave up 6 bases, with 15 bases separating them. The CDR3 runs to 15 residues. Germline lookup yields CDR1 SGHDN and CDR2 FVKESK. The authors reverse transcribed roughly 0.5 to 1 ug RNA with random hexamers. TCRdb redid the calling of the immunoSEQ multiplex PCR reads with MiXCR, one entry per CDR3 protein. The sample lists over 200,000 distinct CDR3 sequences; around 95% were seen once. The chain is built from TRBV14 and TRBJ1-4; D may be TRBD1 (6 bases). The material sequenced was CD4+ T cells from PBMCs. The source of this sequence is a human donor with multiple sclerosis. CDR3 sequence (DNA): TGTGCCAGCAGCCGGGTACAGGGTCTGTATGAAAAACTGTTTTTT. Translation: CASSRVQGLYEKLFF.